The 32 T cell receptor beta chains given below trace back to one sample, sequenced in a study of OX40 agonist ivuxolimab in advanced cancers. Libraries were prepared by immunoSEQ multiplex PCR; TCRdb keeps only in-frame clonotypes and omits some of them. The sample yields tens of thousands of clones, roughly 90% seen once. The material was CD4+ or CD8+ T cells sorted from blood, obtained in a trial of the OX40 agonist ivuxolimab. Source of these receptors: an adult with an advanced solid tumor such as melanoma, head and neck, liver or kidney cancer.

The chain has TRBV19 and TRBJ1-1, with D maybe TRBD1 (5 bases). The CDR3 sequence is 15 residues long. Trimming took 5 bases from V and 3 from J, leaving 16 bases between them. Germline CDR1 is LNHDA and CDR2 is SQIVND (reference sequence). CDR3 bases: TGTGCCAGTAGTTTCCCGTTCAGGGACCACACTGAAGCTTTCTTT. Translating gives CASSFPFRDHTEAFF.

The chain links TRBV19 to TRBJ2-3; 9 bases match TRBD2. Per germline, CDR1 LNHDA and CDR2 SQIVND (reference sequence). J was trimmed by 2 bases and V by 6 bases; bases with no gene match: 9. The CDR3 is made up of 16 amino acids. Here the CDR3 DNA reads TGTGCCAGTAGGGACGAGCGGGAGGATCCCACAGATACGCAGTATTTT. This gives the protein CASRDEREDPTDTQYF. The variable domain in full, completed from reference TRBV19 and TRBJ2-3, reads DGGITQSPKYLFRKEGQNVTLSCEQNLNHDAMYWYRQDPGQGLRLIYYSQIVNDFQKGDIAEGYSVSREKKESFPLTVTSAQKNPTAFYLCASRDEREDPTDTQYFGPGTRLTVL.

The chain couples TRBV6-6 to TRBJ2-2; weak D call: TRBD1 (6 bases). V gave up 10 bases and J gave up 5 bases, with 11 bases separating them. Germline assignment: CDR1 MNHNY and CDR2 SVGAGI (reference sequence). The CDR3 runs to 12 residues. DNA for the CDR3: TGTGCCACCAGGGGTTTGACCGGGGAGCTGTTTTTT. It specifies CATRGLTGELFF.

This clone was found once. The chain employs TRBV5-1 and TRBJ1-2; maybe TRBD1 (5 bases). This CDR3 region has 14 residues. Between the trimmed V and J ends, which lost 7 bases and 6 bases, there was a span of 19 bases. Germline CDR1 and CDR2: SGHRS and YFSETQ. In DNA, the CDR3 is TGCGCCAGCTTACCTCCGGGACCCTGGGATGGCTACACCTTC. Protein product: CASLPPGPWDGYTF. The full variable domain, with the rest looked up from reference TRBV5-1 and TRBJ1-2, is KAGVTQTPRYLIKTRGQQVTLSCSPISGHRSVSWYQQTPGQGLQFLFEYFSETQRNKGNFPGRFSGRQFSNSRSEMNVSTLELGDSALYLCASLPPGPWDGYTFGSGTRLTVV.

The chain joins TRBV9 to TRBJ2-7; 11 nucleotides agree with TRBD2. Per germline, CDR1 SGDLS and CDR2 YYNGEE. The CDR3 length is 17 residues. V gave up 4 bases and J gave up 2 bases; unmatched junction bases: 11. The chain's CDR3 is CASSQLAGVSLPYEQYF. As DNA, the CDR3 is TGTGCCAGCAGCCAACTAGCGGGAGTAAGTTTACCCTACGAGCAGTACTTC.

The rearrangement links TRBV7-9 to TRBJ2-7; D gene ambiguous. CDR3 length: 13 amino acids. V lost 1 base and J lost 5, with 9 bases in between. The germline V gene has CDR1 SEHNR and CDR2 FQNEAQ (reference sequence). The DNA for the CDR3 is TGTGCCAGCAGCTTAGGAGTTGGGGACGAGCAGTACTTC. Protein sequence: CASSLGVGDEQYF.

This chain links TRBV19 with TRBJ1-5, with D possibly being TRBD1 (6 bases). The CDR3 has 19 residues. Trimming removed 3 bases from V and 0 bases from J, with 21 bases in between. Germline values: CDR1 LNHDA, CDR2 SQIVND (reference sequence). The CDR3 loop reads CASSMGAPGPIGSNQPQHF. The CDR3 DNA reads TGTGCCAGTAGTATGGGGGCCCCGGGCCCGATCGGTAGCAATCAGCCCCAGCATTTT.

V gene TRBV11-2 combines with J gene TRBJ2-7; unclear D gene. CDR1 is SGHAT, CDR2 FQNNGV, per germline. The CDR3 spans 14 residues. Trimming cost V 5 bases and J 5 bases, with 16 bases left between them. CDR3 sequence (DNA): TGTGCCAGCAGCCCCTCCGGATTTGCGGACGAGCAGTACTTC. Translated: CASSPSGFADEQYF.

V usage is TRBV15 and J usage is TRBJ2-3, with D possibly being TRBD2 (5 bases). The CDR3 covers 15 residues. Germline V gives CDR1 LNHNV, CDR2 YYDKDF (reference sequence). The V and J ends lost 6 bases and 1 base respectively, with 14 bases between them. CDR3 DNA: TGTGCCACCAGAGAGGAGGACTTAGGCACAGATACGCAGTATTTT. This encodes CATREEDLGTDTQYF.

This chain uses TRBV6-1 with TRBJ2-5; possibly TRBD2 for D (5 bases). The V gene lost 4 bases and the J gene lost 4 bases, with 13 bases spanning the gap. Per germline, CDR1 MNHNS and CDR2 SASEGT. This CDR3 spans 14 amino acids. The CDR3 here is CASSALGSGETQYF. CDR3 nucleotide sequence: TGTGCCAGCAGTGCCTTGGGGAGTGGAGAGACCCAGTACTTC.

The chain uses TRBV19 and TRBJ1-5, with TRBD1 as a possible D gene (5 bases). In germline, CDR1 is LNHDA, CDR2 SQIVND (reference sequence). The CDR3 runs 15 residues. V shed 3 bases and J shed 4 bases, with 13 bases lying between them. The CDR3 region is CASSMVGTQNQPQHF. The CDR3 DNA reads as TGTGCCAGTAGTATGGTGGGGACTCAAAATCAGCCCCAGCATTTT.

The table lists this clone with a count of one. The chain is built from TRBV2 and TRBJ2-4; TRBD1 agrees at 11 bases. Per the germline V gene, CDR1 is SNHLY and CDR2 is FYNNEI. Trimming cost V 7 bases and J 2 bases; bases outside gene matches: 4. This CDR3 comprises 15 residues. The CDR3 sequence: CASKGQGASKNIQYF. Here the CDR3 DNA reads TGTGCCAGCAAAGGACAGGGGGCATCCAAAAACATTCAGTACTTC.

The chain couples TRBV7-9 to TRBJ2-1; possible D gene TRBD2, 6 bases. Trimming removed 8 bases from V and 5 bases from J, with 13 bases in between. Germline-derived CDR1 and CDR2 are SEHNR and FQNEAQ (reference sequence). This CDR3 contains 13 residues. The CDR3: CASWGTPHNEQFF. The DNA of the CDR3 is TGTGCCAGCTGGGGGACTCCTCACAATGAGCAGTTCTTC.

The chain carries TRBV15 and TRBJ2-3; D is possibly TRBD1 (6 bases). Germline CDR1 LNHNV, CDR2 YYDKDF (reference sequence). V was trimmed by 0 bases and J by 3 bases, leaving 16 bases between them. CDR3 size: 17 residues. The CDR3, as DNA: TGTGCCACCAGCAGAGATGTAGTAACAGGGTTTACAGATACGCAGTATTTT. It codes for CATSRDVVTGFTDTQYF.

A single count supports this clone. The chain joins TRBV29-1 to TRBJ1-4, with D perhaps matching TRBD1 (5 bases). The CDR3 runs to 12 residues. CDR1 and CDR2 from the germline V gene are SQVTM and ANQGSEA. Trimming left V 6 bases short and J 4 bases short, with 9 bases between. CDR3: CSVDGGNEKLFF. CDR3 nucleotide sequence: TGCAGCGTGGATGGGGGTAATGAAAAACTGTTTTTT. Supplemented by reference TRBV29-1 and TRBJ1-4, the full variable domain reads SAVISQKPSRDICQRGTSLTIQCQVDSQVTMMFWYRQQPGQSLTLIATANQGSEATYESGFVIDKFPISRPNLTFSTLTVSNMSPEDSSIYLCSVDGGNEKLFFGSGTQLSVL.

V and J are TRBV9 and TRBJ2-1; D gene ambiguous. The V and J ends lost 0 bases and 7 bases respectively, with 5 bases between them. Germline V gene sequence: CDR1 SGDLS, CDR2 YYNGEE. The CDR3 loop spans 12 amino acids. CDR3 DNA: TGTGCCAGCAGCGTAGTTCCGAATGAGCAGTTCTTC. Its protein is CASSVVPNEQFF.

The DNA of the CDR3 is TGTGCCAGGAACCTCTACGAGCAGTACTTC. It is translated as CARNLYEQYF. The chain employs TRBV21-1 and TRBJ2-7. TRBV21-1 is a pseudogene locus. The CDR3 runs 10 residues.

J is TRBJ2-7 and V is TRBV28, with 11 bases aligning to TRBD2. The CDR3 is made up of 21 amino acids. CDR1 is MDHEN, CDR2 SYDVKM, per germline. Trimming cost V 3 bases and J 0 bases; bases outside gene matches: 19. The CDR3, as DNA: TGTGCCAGCAGTTTCCTGGACAGGGATCTAACAGGGACTAGCGGCTCCTACGAGCAGTACTTC. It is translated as CASSFLDRDLTGTSGSYEQYF.

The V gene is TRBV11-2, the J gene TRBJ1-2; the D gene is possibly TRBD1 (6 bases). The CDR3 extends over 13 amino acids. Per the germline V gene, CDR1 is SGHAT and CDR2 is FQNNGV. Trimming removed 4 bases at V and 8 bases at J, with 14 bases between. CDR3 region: CASSSRGGGGYTF. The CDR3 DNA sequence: TGTGCCAGCAGCTCACGAGGGGGTGGGGGCTACACCTTC. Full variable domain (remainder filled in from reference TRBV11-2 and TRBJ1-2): EAGVAQSPRYKIIEKRQSVAFWCNPISGHATLYWYQQILGQGPKLLIQFQNNGVVDDSQLPKDRFSAERLKGVDSTLKIQPAKLEDSAVYLCASSSRGGGGYTFGSGTRLTVV.

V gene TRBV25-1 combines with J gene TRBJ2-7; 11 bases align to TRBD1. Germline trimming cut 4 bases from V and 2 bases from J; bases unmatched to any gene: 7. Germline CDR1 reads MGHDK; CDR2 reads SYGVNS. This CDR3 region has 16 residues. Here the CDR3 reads CASSGGQGARTYEQYF. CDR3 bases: TGTGCCAGCAGTGGAGGACAGGGGGCGCGAACCTACGAGCAGTACTTC.

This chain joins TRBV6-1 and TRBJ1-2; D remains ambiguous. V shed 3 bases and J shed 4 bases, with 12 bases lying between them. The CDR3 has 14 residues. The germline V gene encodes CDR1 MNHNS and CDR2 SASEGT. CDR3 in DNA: TGTGCCAGCAGTGATGTTGGGGTCCGCTATGGCTACACCTTC. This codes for CASSDVGVRYGYTF.

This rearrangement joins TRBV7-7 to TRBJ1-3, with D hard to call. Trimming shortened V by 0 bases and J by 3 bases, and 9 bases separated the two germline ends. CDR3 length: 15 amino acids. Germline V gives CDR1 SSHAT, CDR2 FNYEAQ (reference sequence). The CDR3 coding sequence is TGTGCCAGCAGCTTAGCGGTGGAATATGGAAACACCATATATTTT. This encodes CASSLAVEYGNTIYF.

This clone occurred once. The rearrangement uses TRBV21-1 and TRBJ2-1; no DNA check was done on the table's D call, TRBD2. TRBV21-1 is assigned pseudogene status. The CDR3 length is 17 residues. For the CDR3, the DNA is TGTGCCAGCAGCCTAGAGGACGGACTAGCGGAGTACAATGAGCAGTTCTTC. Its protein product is CASSLEDGLAEYNEQFF.

The DNA of the CDR3 is TGCGCCAGCAGCCCGGAAACCGTCCTAGTCCTCCAAGAGACCCAGTACTTC. Encoded protein: CASSPETVLVLQETQYF. The chain couples TRBV5-1 to TRBJ2-5; no definite D call. The V gene lost 4 bases and the J gene lost 1 base, with 20 bases spanning the gap. The CDR3 consists of 17 residues. Germline V gives CDR1 SGHRS, CDR2 YFSETQ.

CDR3 region: CASSARSLPREQYF. CDR3 DNA: TGTGCCAGCAGCGCTCGATCCCTCCCTAGGGAGCAGTACTTC. The rearrangement links TRBV7-6 to TRBJ2-7, with no clear D. The V and J ends lost 5 bases and 7 bases respectively, with 18 bases between them. CDR1 and CDR2 from the germline V gene are SGHVS and FNYEAQ. CDR3 length equals 14 residues.

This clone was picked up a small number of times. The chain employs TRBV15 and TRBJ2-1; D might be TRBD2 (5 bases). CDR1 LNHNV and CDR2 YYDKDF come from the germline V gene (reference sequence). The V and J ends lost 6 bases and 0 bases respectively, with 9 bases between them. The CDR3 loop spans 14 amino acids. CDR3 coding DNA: TGTGCCACCAGTCCTAGCATCTCCTACAATGAGCAGTTCTTC. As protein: CATSPSISYNEQFF.

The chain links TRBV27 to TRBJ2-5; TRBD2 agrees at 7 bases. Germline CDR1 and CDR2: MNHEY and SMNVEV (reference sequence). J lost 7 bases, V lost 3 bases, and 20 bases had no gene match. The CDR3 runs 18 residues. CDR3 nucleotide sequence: TGTGCCAGCAGTTTCGGGGCCGAGTTAGCGGGTCCTAGAGGGACCCAGTACTTC. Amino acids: CASSFGAELAGPRGTQYF.

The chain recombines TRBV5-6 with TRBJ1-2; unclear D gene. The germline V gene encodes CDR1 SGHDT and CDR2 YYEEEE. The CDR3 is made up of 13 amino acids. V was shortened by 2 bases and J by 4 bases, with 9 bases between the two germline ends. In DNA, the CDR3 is TGTGCCAGCAGCTTTGGGAACCCCTATGGCTACACCTTC. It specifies CASSFGNPYGYTF.

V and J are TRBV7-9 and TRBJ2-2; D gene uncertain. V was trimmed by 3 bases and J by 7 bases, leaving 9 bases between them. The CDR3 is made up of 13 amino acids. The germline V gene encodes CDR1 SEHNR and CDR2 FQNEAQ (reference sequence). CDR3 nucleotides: TGTGCCAGCAGCTTTGGCGGCGGCGGGGAGCTGTTTTTT. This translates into CASSFGGGGELFF.

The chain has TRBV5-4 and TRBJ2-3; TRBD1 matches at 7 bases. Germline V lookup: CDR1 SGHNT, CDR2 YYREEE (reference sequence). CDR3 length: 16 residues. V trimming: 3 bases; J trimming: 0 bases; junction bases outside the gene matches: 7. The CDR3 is CASSSTTGSSTDTQYF. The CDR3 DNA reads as TGTGCCAGCAGCTCCACGACAGGGAGTAGCACAGATACGCAGTATTTT.

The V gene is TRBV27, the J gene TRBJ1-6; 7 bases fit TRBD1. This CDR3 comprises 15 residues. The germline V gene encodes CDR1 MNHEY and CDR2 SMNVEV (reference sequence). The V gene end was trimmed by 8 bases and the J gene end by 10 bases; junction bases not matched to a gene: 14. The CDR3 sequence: CASGGGPMIGSPLHF. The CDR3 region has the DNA TGTGCCAGCGGAGGGGGCCCCATGATCGGATCACCCCTCCACTTT.

This CDR3 is CASSIESRGSRYNEQFF. As DNA, the CDR3 is TGTGCCAGTAGTATAGAGTCACGGGGCAGCCGATACAATGAGCAGTTCTTC. The chain employs TRBV19 and TRBJ2-1; either TRBD1 or TRBD2 may fit D (5 bases each). This CDR3 has 17 residues. Germline-derived CDR1 and CDR2 are LNHDA and SQIVND (reference sequence). Trimming left V 0 bases short and J 4 bases short, with 16 bases between.